A single T cell receptor beta chain is shown here with its context. The antigen it recognizes is unknown. Within one base of it there is no much larger clone, and no base qualities were kept. The data originate from a study of blood T cell repertoires in COVID-19 (dated by TCRdb to 2019 to 2021). A note on the overall study: The collaborator samples originated in the United States, Italy and Spain and spanned the acute and convalescent phases of COVID-19. The repertoires were made available in a free public database intended to serve as a resource for research on the immune response to SARS-CoV-2. The sample metadata nearly always contained a de-identified subject ID, COVID-19 status, age in years and sex. Samples came from the ongoing ImmuneRACE study (first 160 participants) plus 1,254 subjects from 6 global collaborators. Where available, HLA class I and class II types were obtained from metadata supplied by the sample provider rather than from assay-based typing. The prospective study material was composed of cDNA or gDNA derived from T cells, B-cell-depleted T cells, or PBMCs. The dataset comprised deeply sampled blood TCRbeta repertoires from subjects exposed to, actively infected with, or recovered from COVID-19.

Paper-wide results and their limitations: Clinical and demographic metadata were provided uncurated, with the amount varying by source and participant.

TCRbeta CDR3 regions were amplified from genomic DNA using the immunoSEQ Assay, a bias-controlled multiplex PCR. The authors' pipeline ran thus. The number of nucleated cells in each sample was estimated from the amplification of reference gene primers within the assay. To quantify the absolute abundance of each unique TCRbeta CDR3 rearrangement, sequence reads were collapsed and filtered. For each sample, productive Simpson clonality was calculated as the square root of Simpson's diversity index across productive rearrangements. Here the immuneACCESS table is served through TCRdb, limited to in-frame sequences with V and J called. Missing clones are a known gap in these copies; in checked studies unresolved V genes cover under half, and the rest lacks a known reason. From that table come the V and J calls and clone size; the DNA was used to work out D and trimming. The sample includes around 50,000 clones, with 80% to 90% observed a single time. The ten top clones hold 3% to 3.5% of the sample.

From the germline V gene, CDR1 is SGHVS and CDR2 is FNYEAQ. The CDR3 starts with the cysteine, ends with the phenylalanine, and has 16 residues. The only DNA kept is the CDR3, 48 bases in frame from the first base. Deletion took 0 bases off V and 4 bases off J, with a span of 15 bases between the germline ends. Whole blood was collected in K2EDTA tubes by collaborating institutions according to the institutions' own protocols. For TCRbeta analysis, collaborators shipped samples as frozen whole blood, isolated PBMCs, or DNA extracted from either of those sample types. This chain joins TRBV7-6 to TRBJ1-1; TRBD1 is possibly the D segment (5 matching bases). The specimen sequenced was peripheral blood. The TCR comes from a human donor in a cohort sampled during active COVID-19. This receptor has the CDR3 CASSLAVGGGITEAFF. The DNA sequence is as follows: TGTGCCAGCAGCTTAGCGGTTGGGGGGGGGATCACTGAAGCTTTCTTT.